The rows below give T cell receptor beta chains drawn from one sample of a study of regulatory T cells in long-lasting Graves disease. MiXCR, run by TCRdb on the multiplex PCR reads, gives a single entry per CDR3 protein. The sample contains approximately 440,000 distinct CDR3 sequences, 23% of which appear only once. This material consisted of peripheral blood mononuclear cells (PBMCs), taken when the disease was refractory, from a patient treated with antithyroid drugs. These receptors were collected from a female donor with Graves disease. Each CDR3 is given with its conserved first and last residue. A D gene is named only where the DNA matches it firmly. Size tells how often a clone was seen (once, few, many) or the class of an expanded clone, and some rows leave it out.

.,TRBV6-9,17,TRBD1,TRBJ2-7,CASSFGPLRDRPYEQYF,TGTGCCAGCAGTTTCGGACCGCTTCGGGACAGACCCTACGAGCAGTACTTC
.,TRBV19,13,TRBD1,TRBJ2-5,CASGTDGGETQYF,TGTGCCAGTGGGACAGACGGCGGAGAGACCCAGTACTTC
many,TRBV28,16,.,TRBJ1-5,CASRPQTGLGNQPQHF,TGTGCCAGCAGACCTCAAACAGGGTTGGGTAATCAGCCCCAGCATTTT
many,TRBV28,15,TRBD2,TRBJ2-7,CASKLAGTSSYEQYF,TGTGCCAGCAAGCTAGCGGGAACCAGCTCCTACGAGCAGTACTTC
.,TRBV27,11,.,TRBJ2-7,CASSFLQEQYF,TGTGCCAGCAGTTTTCTCCAAGAGCAGTACTTC
few,TRBV9,14,.,TRBJ2-5,CASSVAIAVETQYF,TGTGCCAGCAGCGTAGCTATAGCTGTGGAGACCCAGTACTTC
few,TRBV7-9,14,.,TRBJ2-7,CASSRDSTSYEQYF,TGTGCCAGCAGCAGGGATTCTACCTCCTACGAGCAGTACTTC
many,TRBV18,12,.,TRBJ2-5,CASSPALGTQYF,TGTGCCAGCTCACCAGCCCTAGGGACCCAGTACTTC
.,TRBV12-3/TRBV12-4,14,.,TRBJ2-2,CASRLGLNTGELFF,TGTGCCAGCAGGTTGGGGCTTAACACCGGGGAGCTGTTTTTT
.,TRBV3-1,14,.,TRBJ1-5,CASSQVGANQPQHF,TGTGCCAGCAGCCAAGTAGGCGCAAATCAGCCCCAGCATTTT
.,TRBV15,12,.,TRBJ1-1,CATSRGEGVAFF,TGTGCCACCAGCAGGGGTGAGGGGGTCGCTTTCTTT
few,TRBV28,15,TRBD1,TRBJ2-7,CASSFFDSGGYEQYF,TGTGCCAGCAGTTTCTTCGATTCAGGGGGCTACGAGCAGTACTTC
.,TRBV7-2,16,TRBD1,TRBJ2-5,CASSLTGGQGAETQYF,TGTGCCAGCAGCTTAACTGGAGGCCAGGGGGCCGAGACCCAGTACTTC
.,TRBV7-9,15,TRBD1,TRBJ2-2,CASSSGQGYTGELFF,TGTGCCAGCAGCTCGGGACAGGGGTACACCGGGGAGCTGTTTTTT
few,TRBV24-1,11,.,TRBJ1-2,CATSDFGGYTF,TGTGCCACCAGTGATTTTGGTGGCTACACCTTC
few,TRBV6-2/TRBV6-3,16,TRBD1,TRBJ2-7,CASARQGQFKYYEQYF,TGTGCCAGCGCTAGACAGGGACAATTTAAGTATTACGAGCAGTACTTC
many,TRBV27,14,TRBD1,TRBJ1-4,CASCPQGAREKLFF,TGTGCCAGCTGTCCACAGGGGGCTCGGGAAAAACTGTTTTTT
many,TRBV18,14,.,TRBJ2-5,CASSPPTAKETQYF,TGTGCCAGCTCACCACCCACGGCGAAAGAGACCCAGTACTTC
few,TRBV2,14,.,TRBJ2-5,CATSTPEAQETQYF,TGTGCCACCAGTACCCCAGAGGCCCAAGAGACCCAGTACTTC